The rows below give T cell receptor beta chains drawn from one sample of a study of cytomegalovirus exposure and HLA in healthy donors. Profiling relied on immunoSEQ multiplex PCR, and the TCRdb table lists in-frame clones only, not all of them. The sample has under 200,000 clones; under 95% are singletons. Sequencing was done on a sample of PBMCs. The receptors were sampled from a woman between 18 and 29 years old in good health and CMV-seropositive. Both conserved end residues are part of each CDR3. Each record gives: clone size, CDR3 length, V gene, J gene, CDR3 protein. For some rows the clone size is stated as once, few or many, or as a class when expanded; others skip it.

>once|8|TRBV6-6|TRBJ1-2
CATRGDTF
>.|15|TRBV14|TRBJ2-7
CASSQWTGVVLEQYF
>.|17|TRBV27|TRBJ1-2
CASSLTVSGTQNYGYTF
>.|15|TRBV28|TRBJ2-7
CASSSPLAGDYEQYF
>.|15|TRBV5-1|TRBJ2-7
CASSVSGGAFHEQYF
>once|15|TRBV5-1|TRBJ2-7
CASSSSFGGPEEQYF
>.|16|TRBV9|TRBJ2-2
CASRVGDGQGAGELFF
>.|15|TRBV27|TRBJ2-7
CASILRAGGTYEQYF
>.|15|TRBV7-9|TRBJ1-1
CASSTPEGVNTEAFF
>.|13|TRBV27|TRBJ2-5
CASRGRGMQTQYF
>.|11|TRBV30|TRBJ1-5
CAWSAGQPQHF
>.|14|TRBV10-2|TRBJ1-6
CASSEAGSNSPLHF
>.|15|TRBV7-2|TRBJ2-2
CASSLVRGGAGELFF
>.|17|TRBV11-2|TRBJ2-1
CASSSISSGSVNNEQFF
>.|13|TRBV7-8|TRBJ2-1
CASSEDRDNEQFF
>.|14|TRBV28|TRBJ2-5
CASSLWANQETQYF
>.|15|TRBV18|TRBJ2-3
CASSPDRGGADTQYF
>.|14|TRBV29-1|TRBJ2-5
CSATLQGARETQYF
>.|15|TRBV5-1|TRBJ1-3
CASSTQTGTGNTIYF
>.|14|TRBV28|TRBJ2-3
CATTWASSTDTQYF
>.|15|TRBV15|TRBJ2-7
CATSPLLRDRDEQYF
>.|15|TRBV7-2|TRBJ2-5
CASSFQGVGQETQYF
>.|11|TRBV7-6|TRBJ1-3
CAIVWGHTIYF
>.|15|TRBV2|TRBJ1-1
CASSEARVDGRRAFF
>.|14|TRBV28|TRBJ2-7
CASRPGQGASEQYF
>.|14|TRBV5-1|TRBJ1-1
CASTRDRTNTEAFF
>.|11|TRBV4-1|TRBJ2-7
CASSQDREQYF
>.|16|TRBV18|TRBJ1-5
CASSPLRRDTNQPQHF
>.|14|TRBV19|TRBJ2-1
CASSRSGTYNEQFF
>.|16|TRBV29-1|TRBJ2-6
CSGEGTGASGANVLTF